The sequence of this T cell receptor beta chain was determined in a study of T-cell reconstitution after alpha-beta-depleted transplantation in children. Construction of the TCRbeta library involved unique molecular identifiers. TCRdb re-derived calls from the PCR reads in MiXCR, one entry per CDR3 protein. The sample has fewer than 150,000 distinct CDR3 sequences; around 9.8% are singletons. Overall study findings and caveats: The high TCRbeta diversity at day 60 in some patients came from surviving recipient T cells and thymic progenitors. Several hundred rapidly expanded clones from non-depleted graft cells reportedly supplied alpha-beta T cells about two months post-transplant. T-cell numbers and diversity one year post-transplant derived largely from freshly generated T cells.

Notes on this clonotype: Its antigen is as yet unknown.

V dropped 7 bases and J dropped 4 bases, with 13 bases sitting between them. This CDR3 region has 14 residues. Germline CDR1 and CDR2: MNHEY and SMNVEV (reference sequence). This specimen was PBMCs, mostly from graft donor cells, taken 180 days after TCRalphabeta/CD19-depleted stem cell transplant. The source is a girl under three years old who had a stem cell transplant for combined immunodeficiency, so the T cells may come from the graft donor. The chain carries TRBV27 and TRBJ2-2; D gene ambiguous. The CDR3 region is CASNAWRGTGELFF. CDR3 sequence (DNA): TGTGCCAGCAATGCATGGCGTGGCACCGGGGAGCTGTTTTTT.